The rows below give T cell receptor beta chains drawn from one sample of a study of blood T cells in healthy people across ages. TCRdb re-called the 5' RACE reads with MiXCR, one entry per CDR3 protein. The data contain almost 1 million distinct CDR3 sequences, 51% of them singletons. The sample comprised blood. These receptors were taken from an older woman in good health. Each CDR3 is given without its conserved first and last residue.

>16|TRBJ2-3|TRBV2
ASTLGLAGDRRTDTQY
>13|TRBJ2-3|TRBV7-2
ASRFLSVYPDTQY
>14|TRBJ2-7|TRBV4-1
ASSQARTDLPYEQY
>10|TRBJ1-6|TRBV6-6
ASSASNSPLH
>15|TRBJ2-3|TRBV9
ASSSNPTRAGTDTQY
>16|TRBJ2-7|TRBV10-3
AISATSGQSPRFHEQY
>12|TRBJ2-3|TRBV29-1
SVVTSGREDTQY
>14|.|TRBV10-2
ARSLFREDHKETQY
>11|TRBJ2-3|TRBV18
AGSPRVEDTQY
>12|TRBJ2-3|TRBV20-1
SADQDRMRDTQY
>14|TRBJ2-4|TRBV5-4
ASSPDMTQAKNIQY
>15|TRBJ2-7|TRBV15
ATSKARSGSPYNEQY
>11|TRBJ2-2|TRBV6-1
ASRTQNTGELF
>10|TRBJ2-7|TRBV28
ASSLETAEQY
>14|TRBJ2-2|TRBV5-1
ASSWTGPKGAGELF
>11|TRBJ2-1|TRBV5-1
ASSLDQPREQF
>12|TRBJ2-1|TRBV3-1
ASSQELAYNEQF
>13|TRBJ2-1|TRBV5-1
ASSWTSGLYNEQF
>13|TRBJ2-1|TRBV25-1
ASVDWGGSYNEQF
>13|TRBJ2-1|TRBV20-1
SALRGSASYNEQF
>13|TRBJ2-3|TRBV11-2
ASTRSGTSTDTQY
>12|TRBJ1-1|TRBV3-1
ASSQVSRGTEAF
>14|TRBJ2-7|TRBV28
ASSLVPGVGVYEQY
>11|TRBJ2-5|TRBV3-1
ACSQTVSGTQY
>12|TRBJ1-2|TRBV29-1
SVERGNDLHGYT
>12|.|TRBV28
ASSRQTDDYEQY
>14|TRBJ2-5|TRBV6-1
ASSASWDAIQETQY
>14|TRBJ2-7|TRBV9
ASSVLGGTDHYEQY
>17|TRBJ2-5|TRBV28
ASSLLDLSARWAVETQY
>13|TRBJ2-7|TRBV7-9
ASSPQTGEMGEQY
>13|TRBJ1-2|TRBV4-1
ASSQPTGAVYGYT
>15|TRBJ2-3|TRBV21-1
ASSFDFAGARTDTQY
>12|TRBJ1-2|TRBV9
ASSVRDRGSGYT
>13|.|TRBV9
ASSVSSDSFYEQY
>13|TRBJ2-7|TRBV27
ASSLKASGNYEQY
>12|TRBJ2-3|TRBV25-1
ASSGVGRTDTQY
>10|TRBJ2-1|TRBV20-1
SGRRSYNEQF
>13|TRBJ1-5|TRBV6-1
ASSENRWSNQPQH
>13|TRBJ1-6|TRBV12-3/TRBV12-4
ASSLAGTDYSPLH
>13|TRBJ2-1|TRBV4-3
ASSQDAGTSREQF
>12|TRBJ2-3|TRBV3-1
ASSQGLGVDTQY
>14|.|TRBV28
ASSFGSGDSKNIQY
>14|TRBJ2-7|TRBV11-2
ASSLGTSGIKYEQY
>15|.|TRBV28
ASSPRYLGASDYEQY
>10|TRBJ1-2|TRBV30
AWKRQNYGYT
>10|TRBJ2-7|TRBV29-1
SARIASYEQY
>14|TRBJ1-2|TRBV3-1
ASSQGTTATLYGYT
>13|.|TRBV9
ASSLGPRGDYEQY
>12|TRBJ2-3|TRBV4-2
ASSQDSKSDTQY
>11|.|TRBV28
ASSTGGSDIQY
>12|TRBJ1-5|TRBV29-1
SVVRRRSNQPQH
>15|TRBJ2-3|TRBV28
ASRQRLGRATTDTQY